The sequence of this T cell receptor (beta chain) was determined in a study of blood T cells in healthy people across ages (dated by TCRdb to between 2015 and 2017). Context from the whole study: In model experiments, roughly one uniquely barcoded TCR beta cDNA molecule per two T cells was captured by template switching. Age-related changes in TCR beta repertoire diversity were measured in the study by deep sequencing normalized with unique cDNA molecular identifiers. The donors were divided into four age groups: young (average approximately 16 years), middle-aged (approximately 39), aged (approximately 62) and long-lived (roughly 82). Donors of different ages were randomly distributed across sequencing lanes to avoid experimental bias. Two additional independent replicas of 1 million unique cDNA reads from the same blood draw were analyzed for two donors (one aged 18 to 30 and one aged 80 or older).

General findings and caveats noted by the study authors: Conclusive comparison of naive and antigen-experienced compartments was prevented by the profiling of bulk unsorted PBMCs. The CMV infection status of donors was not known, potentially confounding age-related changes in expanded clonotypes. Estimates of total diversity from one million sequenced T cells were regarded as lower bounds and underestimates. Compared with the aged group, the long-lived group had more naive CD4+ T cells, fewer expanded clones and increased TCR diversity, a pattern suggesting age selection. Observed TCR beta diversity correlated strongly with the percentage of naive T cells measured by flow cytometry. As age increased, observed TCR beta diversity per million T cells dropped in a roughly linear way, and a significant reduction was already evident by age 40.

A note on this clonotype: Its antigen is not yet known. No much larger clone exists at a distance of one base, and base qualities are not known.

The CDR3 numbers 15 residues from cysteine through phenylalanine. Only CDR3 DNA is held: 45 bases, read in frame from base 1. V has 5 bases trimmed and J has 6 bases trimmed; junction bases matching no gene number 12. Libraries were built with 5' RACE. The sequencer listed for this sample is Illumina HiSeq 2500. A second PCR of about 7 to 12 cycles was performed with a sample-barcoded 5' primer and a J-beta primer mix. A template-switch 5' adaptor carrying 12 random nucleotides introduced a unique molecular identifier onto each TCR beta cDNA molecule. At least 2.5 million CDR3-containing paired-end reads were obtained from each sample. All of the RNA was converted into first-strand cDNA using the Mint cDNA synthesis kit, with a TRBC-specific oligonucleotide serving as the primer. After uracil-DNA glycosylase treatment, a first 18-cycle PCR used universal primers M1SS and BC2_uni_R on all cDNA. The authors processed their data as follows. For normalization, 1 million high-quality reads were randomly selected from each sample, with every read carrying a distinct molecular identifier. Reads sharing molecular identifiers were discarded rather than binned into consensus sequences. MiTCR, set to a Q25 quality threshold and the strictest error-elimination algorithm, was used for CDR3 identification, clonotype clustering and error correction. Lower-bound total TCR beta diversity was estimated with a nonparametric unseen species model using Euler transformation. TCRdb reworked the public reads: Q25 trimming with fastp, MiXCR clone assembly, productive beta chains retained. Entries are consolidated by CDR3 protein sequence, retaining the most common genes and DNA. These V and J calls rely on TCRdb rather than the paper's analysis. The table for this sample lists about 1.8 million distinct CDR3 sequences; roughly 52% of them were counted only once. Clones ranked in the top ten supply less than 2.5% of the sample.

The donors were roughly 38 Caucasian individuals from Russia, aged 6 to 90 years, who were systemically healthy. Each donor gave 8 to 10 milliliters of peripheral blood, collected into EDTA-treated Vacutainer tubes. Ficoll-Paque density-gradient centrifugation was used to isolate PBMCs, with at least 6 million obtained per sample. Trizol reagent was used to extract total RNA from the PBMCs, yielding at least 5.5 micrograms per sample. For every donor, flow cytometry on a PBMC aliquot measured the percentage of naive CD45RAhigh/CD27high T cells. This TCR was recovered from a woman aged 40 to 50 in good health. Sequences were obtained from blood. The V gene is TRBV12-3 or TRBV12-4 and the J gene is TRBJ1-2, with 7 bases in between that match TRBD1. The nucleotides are TGTGCCAGCAGTGAGAGCCGGGACAGTGTACATGGCTACACCTTC. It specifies CASSESRDSVHGYTF.